These 32 T cell receptor beta chains were sequenced from one sample in a study of cytomegalovirus exposure and HLA in healthy donors. PCR primers comprised 60 Vbeta and 13 Jbeta primers. TCRdb keeps only in-frame clones here, not all; method: immunoSEQ multiplex PCR. The profile shows approximately 100,000 clones, roughly 74% of them singletons. Source material: PBMCs. Every receptor here comes from a woman aged 40 to 50 in good health and CMV-seronegative.

The chain uses TRBV5-5 and TRBJ2-7; 9 bases align to TRBD1. V lost 4 bases to trimming and J lost 4 bases; unmatched junction nucleotides: 6. Germline values: CDR1 SGHKS, CDR2 YYEKEE (reference sequence). The CDR3 length is 14 residues. The CDR3 coding sequence is TGTGCCAGCAGCCGGGACAGGGTAGAGTACGAGCAGTACTTC. Translated: CASSRDRVEYEQYF.

The chain couples TRBV28 to TRBJ2-7; 8 nucleotides match TRBD2. J lost 2 bases, V lost 6 bases, and 3 bases had no gene match. Germline CDR1 reads MDHEN; CDR2 reads SYDVKM. The CDR3 spans 13 residues. CDR3 protein: CASRPGLAYEQYF. CDR3 DNA: TGTGCCAGCAGGCCGGGACTAGCCTACGAGCAGTACTTC.

This clone was recorded a few times. The chain is built from TRBV7-8 and TRBJ2-7, with D tentatively TRBD2 (5 bases). Trimming pared 6 bases from V and 1 base from J, leaving 7 bases between. The germline gives CDR1 SGHVS, CDR2 FQNEAQ. The CDR3 sequence is 12 residues long. The CDR3 DNA reads as TGTGCCAGCAGTCCGGGGTCCTACGAGCAGTACTTC. This translates into CASSPGSYEQYF.

This clone was recorded only once. The same CDR3 arises from other DNA sequences in this sample as well. The V call is TRBV29-1, the J call TRBJ1-1; no definite D call. Germline V gives CDR1 SQVTM, CDR2 ANQGSEA. Trimming pared 4 bases from V and 0 bases from J, leaving 3 bases between. The CDR3 is 11 amino acids. The CDR3 DNA reads TGCAGCGTTGCTTTGAACACTGAAGCTTTCTTT. It codes for CSVALNTEAFF.

The chain combines TRBV11-2 with TRBJ2-3; D not certain. The germline CDR1 and CDR2 sequences are SGHAT and FQNNGV. This CDR3 spans 17 amino acids. V was shortened by 2 bases and J by 1 base, with 16 bases between the two germline ends. The CDR3 DNA is TGTGCCAGCAGCTTAAGAGGTCTGCGCGACCGCACAGATACGCAGTATTTT. This gives the protein CASSLRGLRDRTDTQYF.

The chain couples TRBV4-2 to TRBJ1-4; no firm D call. Per the germline V gene, CDR1 is LGHNA and CDR2 is YNFKEQ. Trimming removed 0 bases from V and 1 base from J, with 12 bases in between. This CDR3 spans 17 amino acids. The CDR3 DNA sequence: TGTGCCAGCAGCCAAGATCCCGGGGATGGAACTAATGAAAAACTGTTTTTT. As protein: CASSQDPGDGTNEKLFF.

The rearrangement links TRBV7-2 to TRBJ1-6; D remains unclear. Trimming removed 3 bases from V and 8 bases from J, with 11 bases in between. Germline-derived CDR1 and CDR2 are SGHTA and FQGNSA. This CDR3 has 14 residues. CDR3 region: CASSLGGVDSPLHF. As DNA, the CDR3 is TGTGCCAGCAGCTTGGGCGGGGTGGATTCACCCCTCCACTTT. The variable domain in full, completed from reference TRBV7-2 and TRBJ1-6, reads GAGVSQSPSNKVTEKGKDVELRCDPISGHTALYWYRQSLGQGLEFLIYFQGNSAPDKSGLPSDRFSAERTGGSVSTLTIQRTQQEDSAVYLCASSLGGVDSPLHFGNGTRLTVT.

This clone was seen a handful of times. This rearrangement joins TRBV11-2 to TRBJ2-3, with 14 bases fitting TRBD2. This CDR3 has 19 amino acids. Trimming at V came to 5 bases and at J to 0 bases, leaving 10 bases not matched to a gene. Germline CDR1 reads SGHAT; CDR2 reads FQNNGV. CDR3 bases: TGTGCCAGCAGCGGAGTTGGACTAGCGGGAGGCCCTAGCACAGATACGCAGTATTTT. This sequence encodes CASSGVGLAGGPSTDTQYF.

The rearrangement links TRBV9 to TRBJ1-1, with TRBD1 as a possible D gene (6 bases). CDR1 SGDLS and CDR2 YYNGEE come from the germline V gene. The CDR3 is 15 amino acids. The V end was cut by 4 bases, the J end by 4 bases, with 17 bases between. CDR3 DNA: TGTGCCAGCAGCCACAGGGAGGGGCGCGTCACTGAAGCTTTCTTT. The encoded protein is CASSHREGRVTEAFF.

The rearrangement joins TRBV19 to TRBJ2-2, with D uncertain. Germline CDR1 reads LNHDA; CDR2 reads SQIVND (reference sequence). Trimming cost V 6 bases and J 6 bases, with 5 bases left between them. This CDR3 has 11 residues. The CDR3 region is CASRGPGELFF. The DNA for the CDR3 is TGTGCCAGTAGGGGCCCCGGGGAGCTGTTTTTT.

In its sample, this clone was seen a few times. This chain uses TRBV23-1 with TRBJ2-4, with D unclear. TRBV23-1 is labeled an ORF, and its function is uncertain. CDR3 length: 14 amino acids. The V end lost 0 bases, the J end lost 8 bases, and 11 bases lay between the germline ends. The CDR3 region has the DNA TGCGCCAGCAGTCAATCCCGGGTTACTGACATTCAGTACTTC. Its protein product is CASSQSRVTDIQYF.

The chain carries TRBV27 and TRBJ2-7, with D possibly being TRBD1 (5 bases). The CDR3 is 19 amino acids. The V gene's germline CDR1 is MNHEY and CDR2 SMNVEV (reference sequence). Trimming left V 6 bases short and J 6 bases short, with 33 bases between. The CDR3 is CASSQIQGMTFNSVGEQYF. CDR3 DNA: TGTGCCAGCAGCCAAATTCAGGGTATGACCTTTAACTCTGTCGGCGAGCAGTACTTC.

The gene calls are TRBV5-1 and TRBJ2-7, with D perhaps matching TRBD2 (7 bases). In germline, CDR1 is SGHRS, CDR2 YFSETQ. The V end lost 7 bases, the J end lost 2 bases, and 22 bases lay between the germline ends. CDR3 length equals 16 residues. The CDR3 coding sequence is TGCGCCAGCGGGGGGGCGGACAGAGGAGCGCCCTACGAGCAGTACTTC. Its translation: CASGGADRGAPYEQYF.

The CDR3 loop reads CASSGRDYNNEQFF. CDR3 DNA sequence: TGTGCCAGCAGCGGCCGGGACTATAACAATGAGCAGTTCTTC. The gene calls are TRBV5-4 and TRBJ2-1; 7 nucleotides agree with TRBD2. The CDR3 has 14 amino acids. The J segment lost 5 bases and the V segment lost 4 bases, leaving 6 bases of the junction unmatched. The V gene's germline CDR1 is SGHNT and CDR2 YYREEE (reference sequence).

The genes are TRBV5-1 and TRBJ2-1; 7 bases line up with TRBD2. There are 14 residues in the CDR3. The trim removed 0 bases at V and 10 bases at J, leaving 7 bases unmatched. Germline values: CDR1 SGHRS, CDR2 YFSETQ. CDR3 nucleotide sequence: TGCGCCAGCAGCTTGGTTCTAGCGGAGTTGGAGCAGTTCTTC. This sequence encodes CASSLVLAELEQFF.

This clone has a single count. The rearrangement joins TRBV9 to TRBJ2-7; TRBD1 aligns across 9 bases. Germline CDR1 and CDR2: SGDLS and YYNGEE. CDR3 length: 14 residues. V lost 5 bases to trimming and J lost 0 bases; unmatched junction nucleotides: 3. The CDR3 region has the DNA TGTGCCAGCAGTAGGACAGGGGTCTCCTACGAGCAGTACTTC. This translates into CASSRTGVSYEQYF.

The V call is TRBV5-1, the J call TRBJ1-1; 8 bases are shared with TRBD1. This CDR3 is built from 19 residues. The V segment lost 3 bases and the J segment 0 bases; nucleotides outside the gene matches: 16. CDR1 and CDR2 from the germline V gene are SGHRS and YFSETQ. The CDR3 nucleotides are TGCGCCAGCAGCTCCCACTCGACAGGGGTCAATGTGATGAACACTGAAGCTTTCTTT. Translation gives CASSSHSTGVNVMNTEAFF.

The chain joins TRBV4-2 to TRBJ2-1, with a possible D match to TRBD2 (6 bases). Trimming removed 1 base at V and 4 bases at J, with 11 bases between. Germline loops: CDR1 LGHNA, CDR2 YNFKEQ. The CDR3 sequence is 15 residues long. The CDR3 here is CASSQGDFIYNEQFF. The CDR3 region has the DNA TGTGCCAGCAGCCAAGGGGACTTCATATACAATGAGCAGTTCTTC.

This chain links TRBV25-1 with TRBJ1-2; D uncertain. There are 15 residues in the CDR3. V gave up 2 bases and J gave up 4 bases, with 14 bases separating them. CDR1 and CDR2 (germline): MGHDK, SYGVNS. Here the CDR3 reads CASSEPGEGGYGYTF. The CDR3 nucleotides are TGTGCCAGCAGTGAACCCGGAGAGGGCGGCTATGGCTACACCTTC.

This chain uses TRBV10-3 with TRBJ1-1; D is possibly TRBD1 (5 bases). The V end lost 4 bases, the J end lost 6 bases, and 15 bases lay between the germline ends. The CDR3 runs 14 residues. Germline V gene lookup returns CDR1 ENHRY and CDR2 SYGVKD. CDR3 nucleotide sequence: TGTGCCATCAGTGGGGGCAGGGTCGACTCTGAAGCTTTCTTT. As protein: CAISGGRVDSEAFF.

The count of this clone is one. This chain joins TRBV7-9 and TRBJ2-3, with a weak D call TRBD1 (5 bases). This CDR3 has 16 amino acids. V dropped 3 bases and J dropped 0 bases, with 13 bases sitting between them. Per germline, CDR1 SEHNR and CDR2 FQNEAQ (reference sequence). This CDR3 reads CASSFDSPSSTDTQYF. The CDR3 DNA reads TGTGCCAGCAGCTTCGACAGTCCCTCTAGCACAGATACGCAGTATTTT.

This clone was observed a handful of times. The chain recombines TRBV29-1 with TRBJ1-2, with TRBD1 as a possible D gene (6 bases). The germline gives CDR1 SQVTM, CDR2 ANQGSEA. V gave up 6 bases and J gave up 2 bases, with 10 bases separating them. This CDR3 is built from 12 residues. The CDR3 here is CSVTGDNYGYTF. The CDR3 region has the DNA TGCAGCGTGACAGGAGACAACTATGGCTACACCTTC. Together with reference TRBV29-1 and TRBJ1-2, the CDR3 gives the full variable domain: SAVISQKPSRDICQRGTSLTIQCQVDSQVTMMFWYRQQPGQSLTLIATANQGSEATYESGFVIDKFPISRPNLTFSTLTVSNMSPEDSSIYLCSVTGDNYGYTFGSGTRLTVV.

This chain connects TRBV6-5 to TRBJ2-1, with 10 bases matching TRBD2. Looked up from germline, CDR1 is MNHEY and CDR2 is SVGAGI. The CDR3 is made up of 16 amino acids. J lost 5 bases, V lost 2 bases, and 6 bases had no gene match. CDR3 coding DNA: TGTGCCAGCAGTTACGCAGCCGGACTAGCGGACAATGAGCAGTTCTTC. Protein sequence: CASSYAAGLADNEQFF.

About this clone: The same CDR3 can be traced to other DNA sequences in this sample. V usage is TRBV11-3 and J usage is TRBJ2-1; D might be TRBD2 (6 bases). V dropped 0 bases and J dropped 0 bases, with 18 bases sitting between them. This CDR3 spans 19 amino acids. The germline V gene encodes CDR1 SGHNT and CDR2 YENEEA. The CDR3 nucleotides read TGTGCCAGCAGCTTAGACGGGGCCAGCGGGTCGAGCTCCTACAATGAGCAGTTCTTC. Protein product: CASSLDGASGSSSYNEQFF.

The V and J genes are TRBV5-4 and TRBJ2-1, with 7 bases that match TRBD2. This CDR3 has 14 amino acids. Looked up from germline, CDR1 is SGHNT and CDR2 is YYREEE (reference sequence). The trim removed 7 bases at V and 5 bases at J, leaving 9 bases unmatched. CDR3 protein: CASGWQGGNNEQFF. CDR3 sequence (DNA): TGTGCCAGCGGATGGCAGGGAGGGAACAATGAGCAGTTCTTC.

This chain uses TRBV4-2 with TRBJ2-2; the match to TRBD1 covers 9 bases. CDR1 is LGHNA and CDR2 is YNFKEQ in the germline V gene. V lost 4 bases to trimming and J lost 3 bases; unmatched junction nucleotides: 6. This CDR3 has 16 residues. In DNA form, the CDR3 reads TGTGCCAGCAGCCTTGGGACAGGGTCGGACACCGGGGAGCTGTTTTTT. This sequence encodes CASSLGTGSDTGELFF.

The rearrangement links TRBV5-4 to TRBJ1-4, with 8 bases fitting TRBD1. In germline, CDR1 is SGHNT, CDR2 YYREEE (reference sequence). This CDR3 contains 15 residues. V trimming: 2 bases; J trimming: 8 bases; junction bases outside the gene matches: 8. The CDR3 loop is CASSLQGVGNEKLFF. The CDR3 DNA sequence: TGTGCCAGCAGCTTACAGGGGGTGGGAAACGAAAAACTGTTTTTT.

The chain combines TRBV9 with TRBJ2-5, with 8 bases matching TRBD1. This CDR3 is 15 amino acids long. The germline gives CDR1 SGDLS, CDR2 YYNGEE. After removal of 0 bases from V and 2 bases from J, the junction contained 3 bases not matched to a gene. Here the CDR3 DNA reads TGTGCCAGCAGCGTAGACGGGACAGGACAAGAGACCCAGTACTTC. This gives the protein CASSVDGTGQETQYF.

The rearrangement joins TRBV6-5 to TRBJ1-2; TRBD1 matches at 9 bases. The V gene's germline CDR1 is MNHEY and CDR2 SVGAGI. The CDR3 has 14 residues. V shed 5 bases and J 5 bases; nucleotides not matched to a gene: 6. The DNA for the CDR3 is TGTGCCAGCAGTCGGGACAGGGTGGAATATGGCTACACCTTC. As protein: CASSRDRVEYGYTF.

The chain employs TRBV4-3 and TRBJ1-2; no clear D. V was trimmed by 4 bases and J by 4 bases, leaving 10 bases between them. Germline V gene lookup returns CDR1 LGHNA and CDR2 YSLEER. The CDR3 contains 13 residues. The CDR3 reads CASSPGNSYGYTF. CDR3 in DNA: TGCGCCAGCAGCCCGGGGAATTCCTATGGCTACACCTTC.

This clone appeared a few times. The chain recombines TRBV7-9 with TRBJ2-7; a weak D match, TRBD2 (5 bases). V dropped 2 bases and J dropped 5 bases, with 7 bases sitting between them. This CDR3 is built from 12 residues. CDR1 is SEHNR, CDR2 FQNEAQ, per germline (reference sequence). The CDR3 reads CASSLRENEQYF. The CDR3 region has the DNA TGTGCCAGCAGCTTACGGGAAAACGAGCAGTACTTC.

The gene calls are TRBV9 and TRBJ2-3; tentatively, D is TRBD2 (7 bases). Germline CDR1 is SGDLS and CDR2 is YYNGEE. The CDR3 has 16 residues. The V end lost 5 bases, the J end lost 11 bases, and 27 bases lay between the germline ends. CDR3 sequence reads: CASRREDRGGVPEQYF. As DNA, the CDR3 is TGTGCCAGCAGAAGGGAAGACAGAGGGGGGGTGCCGGAGCAGTATTTT.